Shown below are 16 T cell receptor beta chains from a single sample sequenced in a study of blood T cell repertoires in COVID-19. The repertoire was sequenced with immunoSEQ multiplex PCR; TCRdb's copy has only in-frame clones and lacks some. The table includes under 200,000 clones, 70% to 90% detected once. The sequenced sample consisted of peripheral blood. The receptors derive from a man aged 50-59 years with active or convalescent COVID-19.

The V and J genes are TRBV4-3 and TRBJ2-7, with TRBD2 matching 7 bases. The CDR3 totals 15 residues. CDR1 is LGHNA and CDR2 is YSLEER in the germline V gene. The V segment lost 0 bases and the J segment 2 bases; nucleotides outside the gene matches: 4. In DNA, the CDR3 is TGCGCCAGCAGCCAAGATGTCGGGGGGACCTACGAGCAGTACTTC. It yields the protein CASSQDVGGTYEQYF.

The gene calls are TRBV5-4 and TRBJ1-2, with D possibly being TRBD1 (6 bases). The V gene's germline CDR1 is SGHNT and CDR2 YYREEE (reference sequence). The CDR3 loop spans 14 amino acids. Between the trimmed V and J ends, which lost 4 bases and 4 bases, there was a span of 14 bases. The CDR3 DNA is TGTGCCAGCAGCGGGGGCGGCCCTTCCTATGGCTACACCTTC. It encodes CASSGGGPSYGYTF.

The J gene is TRBJ2-7, the V gene TRBV27; 9 bases line up with TRBD2. The germline V gene has CDR1 MNHEY and CDR2 SMNVEV (reference sequence). The CDR3 sequence is 15 residues long. Germline trimming cut 3 bases from V and 4 bases from J; bases unmatched to any gene: 7. The CDR3 sequence is CASSFRAGGPYEQYF. The CDR3 nucleotides are TGTGCCAGCAGTTTCCGCGCGGGGGGGCCGTACGAGCAGTACTTC.

This rearrangement joins TRBV7-9 to TRBJ2-7, with TRBD1 as a possible D gene (6 bases). This CDR3 comprises 15 residues. Germline loops: CDR1 SEHNR, CDR2 FQNEAQ (reference sequence). The germline V and J ends were trimmed by 3 bases and 3 bases, with 15 bases remaining between them. The CDR3 is CASSLVWGPNYEQYF. The CDR3 nucleotides are TGTGCCAGCAGCTTGGTATGGGGGCCGAACTACGAGCAGTACTTC. Drawing the rest from reference TRBV7-9 and TRBJ2-7, the complete variable domain is DTGVSQNPRHKITKRGQNVTFRCDPISEHNRLYWYRQTLGQGPEFLTYFQNEAQLEKSRLLSDRFSAERPKGSFSTLEIQRTEQGDSAMYLCASSLVWGPNYEQYFGPGTRLTVT.

The J gene is TRBJ2-7, the V gene TRBV20-1; TRBD2 agrees at 9 bases. The CDR3 has 15 amino acids. J gave up 2 bases and V 3 bases, and 8 bases lay outside the gene matches. The germline gives CDR1 DFQATT, CDR2 SNEGSKA (reference sequence). Here the CDR3 reads CSASLLLAGTYEQYF. Here the CDR3 DNA reads TGCAGTGCTAGTCTCCTGCTAGCGGGAACCTACGAGCAGTACTTC.

The genes are TRBV7-3 and TRBJ2-5; TRBD2 agrees at 8 bases. Germline trimming cut 1 base from V and 4 bases from J; bases unmatched to any gene: 8. Germline V CDR1 and CDR2: SGHTA, FQGTGA. There are 16 residues in the CDR3. CDR3 loop: CASSLNPGGPGETQYF. The DNA of the CDR3 is TGTGCCAGCAGCTTAAATCCGGGGGGGCCGGGAGAGACCCAGTACTTC.

This chain connects TRBV30 to TRBJ1-4; no firm D call. Germline CDR1 is GTSNPN and CDR2 is SVGIG (reference sequence). There are 11 residues in the CDR3. V lost 5 bases and J 8 bases, leaving 9 bases between the germline ends. CDR3 nucleotide sequence: TGTGCCTGGGTAACGAGGGAAAAACTGTTTTTT. This codes for CAWVTREKLFF.

This chain uses TRBV11-3 with TRBJ2-1; TRBD2 matches at 9 bases. Germline loops: CDR1 SGHNT, CDR2 YENEEA. The ends lost 0 bases at V and 0 bases at J; junction bases unmatched: 9. CDR3 size: 19 residues. The CDR3 loop is CASSLEGRLAVSSYNEQFF. The CDR3 DNA sequence: TGTGCCAGCAGCTTAGAAGGGAGACTAGCGGTCAGCTCCTACAATGAGCAGTTCTTC.

This chain connects TRBV7-9 to TRBJ1-3; 9 bases fit TRBD1. This CDR3 has 19 amino acids. Germline CDR1 is SEHNR and CDR2 is FQNEAQ (reference sequence). Losses at the gene ends were 5 bases for V and 2 bases for J; bases not matched to a gene: 16. The CDR3 DNA follows: TGTGCCAGCAGCAATTCATCGGGACAGGGCCAGAGGGCTGGAAACACCATATATTTT. Translated: CASSNSSGQGQRAGNTIYF.

This chain joins TRBV5-1 and TRBJ2-3, with a weak D call TRBD2 (7 bases). Trimming removed 0 bases from V and 5 bases from J, with 22 bases in between. Germline-derived CDR1 and CDR2 are SGHRS and YFSETQ. The CDR3 spans 18 residues. The CDR3 spells CASSLDGSLAGARDTQYF. DNA of the CDR3: TGCGCCAGCAGCTTGGACGGGTCTCTGGCGGGGGCTCGAGATACGCAGTATTTT.

The sample holds one count of this clone. This chain connects TRBV11-2 to TRBJ1-4, with unresolved D. Deletions cut 5 bases from V and 1 base from J, with 11 bases between. Germline V lookup: CDR1 SGHAT, CDR2 FQNNGV. The CDR3 length is 15 residues. The CDR3 sequence is CASSPRVGTNEKLFF. The CDR3 nucleotides read TGTGCCAGCAGCCCCCGGGTGGGAACTAATGAAAAACTGTTTTTT. Full variable domain (outside the CDR3, taken from reference TRBV11-2 and TRBJ1-4): EAGVAQSPRYKIIEKRQSVAFWCNPISGHATLYWYQQILGQGPKLLIQFQNNGVVDDSQLPKDRFSAERLKGVDSTLKIQPAKLEDSAVYLCASSPRVGTNEKLFFGSGTQLSVL.

The gene calls are TRBV20-1 and TRBJ2-3; a possible D gene is TRBD2 (5 bases). Germline assignment: CDR1 DFQATT and CDR2 SNEGSKA (reference sequence). The CDR3 spans 14 residues. V gave up 6 bases and J gave up 4 bases, with 17 bases separating them. CDR3 amino acids: CSASSLLGADTQYF. As DNA, the CDR3 is TGCAGTGCCAGTTCCCTCCTCGGGGCAGATACGCAGTATTTT.

The V call is TRBV3-1 (or the pseudogene TRBV3-2), the J call TRBJ2-1, with D possibly TRBD2 on 5 matching bases. CDR3 size: 16 residues. Germline CDR1 reads LGHDT; CDR2 reads YNNKEL (reference sequence). V was clipped by 1 base and J by 9 bases, with 19 bases between them. For the CDR3, the DNA is TGTGCCAGCAGCCAAGTCGGGTTCGGGGAAGCAGCTGAGCAGTTCTTC. This codes for CASSQVGFGEAAEQFF.

The chain uses TRBV7-2 and TRBJ2-7, with 7 bases identical to TRBD2. Looked up from germline, CDR1 is SGHTA and CDR2 is FQGNSA. V trimming: 5 bases; J trimming: 4 bases; junction bases outside the gene matches: 14. The CDR3 contains 16 residues. The CDR3 nucleotides are TGTGCCAGCAGCCAGCCTTCCCTATGGCGGGAGTACGAGCAGTACTTC. Amino acid sequence: CASSQPSLWREYEQYF.

The chain employs TRBV19 and TRBJ1-3; D is unresolved. This CDR3 comprises 16 residues. The V gene lost 2 bases and the J gene lost 3 bases, with 14 bases spanning the gap. Germline loops: CDR1 LNHDA, CDR2 SQIVND (reference sequence). The CDR3, as DNA: TGTGCCAGTAGTATACAACTAGGGATCGGTGGAAACACCATATATTTT. Protein product: CASSIQLGIGGNTIYF.

The rearrangement uses TRBV5-5 and TRBJ1-2; 9 bases agree with TRBD1. V dropped 5 bases and J dropped 3; count of bases not matched to a gene: 5. The germline V gene has CDR1 SGHKS and CDR2 YYEKEE (reference sequence). The CDR3 contains 14 residues. CDR3 residues: CASSPDRGHYGYTF. The CDR3 DNA sequence: TGTGCCAGCAGTCCGGACAGGGGTCACTATGGCTACACCTTC.